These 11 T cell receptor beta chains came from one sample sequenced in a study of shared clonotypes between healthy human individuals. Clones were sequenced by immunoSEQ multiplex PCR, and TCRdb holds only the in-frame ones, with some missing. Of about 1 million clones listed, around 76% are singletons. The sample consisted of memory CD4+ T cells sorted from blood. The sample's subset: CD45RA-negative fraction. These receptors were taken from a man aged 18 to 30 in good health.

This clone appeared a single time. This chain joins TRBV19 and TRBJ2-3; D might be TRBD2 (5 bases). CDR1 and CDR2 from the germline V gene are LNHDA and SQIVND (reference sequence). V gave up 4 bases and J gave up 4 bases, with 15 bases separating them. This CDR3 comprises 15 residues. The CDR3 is CASSTPTLGPDTQYF. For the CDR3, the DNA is TGTGCCAGTAGTACCCCTACACTAGGTCCAGATACGCAGTATTTT.

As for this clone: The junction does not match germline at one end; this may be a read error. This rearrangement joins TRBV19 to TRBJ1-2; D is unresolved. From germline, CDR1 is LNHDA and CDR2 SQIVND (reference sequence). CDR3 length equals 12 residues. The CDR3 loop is CASREPPYDYTF. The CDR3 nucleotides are TGTGCCAGTAGGGAACCCCCCTATGACTACACCTTC.

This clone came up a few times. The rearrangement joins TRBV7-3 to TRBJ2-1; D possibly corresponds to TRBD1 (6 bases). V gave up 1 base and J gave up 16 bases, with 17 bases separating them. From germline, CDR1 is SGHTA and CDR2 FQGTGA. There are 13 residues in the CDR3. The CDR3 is CASSLNRQGLLFF. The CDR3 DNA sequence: TGTGCCAGCAGCTTAAATCGTCAGGGGTTACTATTCTTC.

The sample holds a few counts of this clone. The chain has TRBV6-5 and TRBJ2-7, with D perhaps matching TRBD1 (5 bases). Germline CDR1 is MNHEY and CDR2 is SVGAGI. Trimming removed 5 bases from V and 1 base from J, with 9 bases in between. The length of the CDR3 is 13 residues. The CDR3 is CASSRRQSYEQYF. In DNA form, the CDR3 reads TGTGCCAGCAGTCGGAGACAGTCCTACGAGCAGTACTTC.

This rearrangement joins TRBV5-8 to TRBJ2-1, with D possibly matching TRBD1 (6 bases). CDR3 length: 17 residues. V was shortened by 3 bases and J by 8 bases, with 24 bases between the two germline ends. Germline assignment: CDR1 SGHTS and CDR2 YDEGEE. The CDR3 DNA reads TGTGCCAGCAGCTCCGCTCCCTCGTGGGGGCCCATGGATGAGCAGTTCTTC. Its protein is CASSSAPSWGPMDEQFF.

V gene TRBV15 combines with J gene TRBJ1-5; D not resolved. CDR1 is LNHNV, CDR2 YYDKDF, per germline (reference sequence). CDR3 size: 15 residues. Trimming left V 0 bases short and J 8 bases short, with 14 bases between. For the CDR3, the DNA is TGTGCCACCAGCAGAGAAAGGGCAGGCGGTGAGCCCCAGCATTTT. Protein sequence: CATSRERAGGEPQHF.

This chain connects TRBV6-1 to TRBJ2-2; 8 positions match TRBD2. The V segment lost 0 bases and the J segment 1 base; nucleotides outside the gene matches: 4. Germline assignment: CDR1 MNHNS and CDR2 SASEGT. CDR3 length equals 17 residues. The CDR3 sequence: CASSEALLAGNTGELFF. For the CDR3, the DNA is TGTGCCAGCAGTGAAGCGCTTCTAGCGGGGAACACCGGGGAGCTGTTTTTT.

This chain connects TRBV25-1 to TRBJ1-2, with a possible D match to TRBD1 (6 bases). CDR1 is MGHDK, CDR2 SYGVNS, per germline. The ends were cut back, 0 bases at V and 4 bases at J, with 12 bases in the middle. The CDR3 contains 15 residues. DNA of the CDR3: TGTGCCAGCAGTGAATATGCGGGGGGCCCCTATGGCTACACCTTC. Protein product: CASSEYAGGPYGYTF.

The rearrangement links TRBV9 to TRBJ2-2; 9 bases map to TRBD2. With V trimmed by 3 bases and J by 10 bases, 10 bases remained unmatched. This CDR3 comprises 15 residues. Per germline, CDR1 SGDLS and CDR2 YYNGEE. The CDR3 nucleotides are TGTGCCAGCAGCGCCCTTTCTAGCGGGGCCAAGGAGCTGTTTTTT. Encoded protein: CASSALSSGAKELFF.

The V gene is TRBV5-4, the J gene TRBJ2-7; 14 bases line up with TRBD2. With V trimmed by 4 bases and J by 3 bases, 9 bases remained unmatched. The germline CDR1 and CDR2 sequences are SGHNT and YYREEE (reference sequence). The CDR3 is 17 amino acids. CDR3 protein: CASSRSGTSGSFYEQYF. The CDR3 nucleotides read TGTGCCAGCAGCCGCTCCGGGACTAGCGGGAGTTTCTACGAGCAGTACTTC.

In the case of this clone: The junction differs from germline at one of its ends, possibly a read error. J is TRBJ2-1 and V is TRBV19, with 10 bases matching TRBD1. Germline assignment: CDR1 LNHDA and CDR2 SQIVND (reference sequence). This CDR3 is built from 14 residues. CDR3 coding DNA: TGTGCCAGCCACCGGGACAGGGGATACAGTGAGCAGTTCTTC. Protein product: CASHRDRGYSEQFF.